Listed below are T cell receptor beta chains from one sample, sequenced in a study of blood T cell repertoires in COVID-19. Method: immunoSEQ multiplex PCR; TCRdb's copy keeps in-frame clones and lacks some. The sample lists about 250,000 clones; 70% to 90% were seen once. Sequencing input: peripheral blood. The receptors come from a man older than 75 with acute or convalescent COVID-19. CDR3s include the opening cysteine and the closing phenylalanine or tryptophan. D genes are given only for firm matches. Where a row states a size, it is once, few, many or the class of an expanded clone; other rows omit it.

TRBJ2-7 TRBV9 - - TGTGCCAGCAGCGTAGACCAGGGAATTCACGAGCAGTACTTC CASSVDQGIHEQYF
TRBJ2-3 TRBV27 - - TGTGCCAGCAGTGGGAGCACGGGCGGGATCACAGATACGCAGTATTTT CASSGSTGGITDTQYF
TRBJ2-1 TRBV9 - - TGTGCCAGCAGCGTAGCCGCGGGACCCGGAGTCGGGTCCGAGCAGTTCTTC CASSVAAGPGVGSEQFF
TRBJ2-1 TRBV9 TRBD2 - TGTGCCAGCAGCGCGACTAGCGGGAGGGCCAATGAGCAGTTCTTC CASSATSGRANEQFF
TRBJ2-6 TRBV7-9 - - TGTGCCAGCATCCTTACAGGTGGGGCCAACGTCCTGACTTTC CASILTGGANVLTF
TRBJ2-7 TRBV18 - few TGTGCCAGCTCACCCCGAGGAGACTCCTACGAGCAGTACTTC CASSPRGDSYEQYF
TRBJ2-5 TRBV5-4 - - TGTGCCAGCAGCTCCGGACGCCAGGGAGGAGAGACCCAGTACTTC CASSSGRQGGETQYF
TRBJ2-7 TRBV7-7 TRBD1 - TGTGCCAGCAGCCTAGACAGGGAAAGCTCCTACGAGCAGTACTTC CASSLDRESSYEQYF
TRBJ1-1 TRBV19 - - TGTGCCAGTAGTGCTCAGGGACTTCAGAACACTGAAGCTTTCTTT CASSAQGLQNTEAFF
TRBJ1-1 TRBV6-5 - - TGTGCCAGCAGTTACTCCGGACGACAGACTGAAGCTTTCTTT CASSYSGRQTEAFF
TRBJ1-1 TRBV14 - - TGTGCCAGCAGCCAGGGGCGGAATACCTTGAGGGAAGCTTTCTTT CASSQGRNTLREAFF
TRBJ2-1 TRBV2 - - TGTGCCAGCAGTGGTGGGCGATACAATGAGCAGTTCTTC CASSGGRYNEQFF
TRBJ2-1 TRBV6-1 TRBD2 - TGTGCCAGCAGTGAAAGCAGCGGACTAGCGGGAGGGCAAGGGGTCTACAATGAGCAGTTCTTC CASSESSGLAGGQGVYNEQFF
TRBJ2-1 TRBV23-1 - - TGCGCCAGCCGTACAACGAAATGGGCGGAGACAGAGTCCTACAATGAGCAGTTCTTC CASRTTKWAETESYNEQFF
TRBJ2-3 TRBV28 TRBD1 - TGTGCCAGCAGTTTTCCGGACAGGGTCACAGATACGCAGTATTTT CASSFPDRVTDTQYF
TRBJ2-3 TRBV7-9 TRBD2 - TGTGCCAGCAGCTTAGCCAGGTTGAGGACTAGCGGGAGCAGAGATACGCAGTATTTT CASSLARLRTSGSRDTQYF
TRBJ2-7 TRBV7-8 - - TGTGCCAGCAGCTTATCTAGAACTTACGAGCAGTACTTC CASSLSRTYEQYF
TRBJ2-5 TRBV7-2 - - TGTGCCAGCAGCTTAGGCCCAGGGATGGGAGAGACCCAGTACTTC CASSLGPGMGETQYF
TRBJ2-5 TRBV6-2/TRBV6-3 - once TGTGCCAGCAGTTACCCGCAAGAGACCCAGTACTTC CASSYPQETQYF
TRBJ1-1 TRBV10-2 - once TGCGCCAGCAGGGGAGCAGGGACACCGAACACTGAAGCTTTCTTT CASRGAGTPNTEAFF
TRBJ1-1 TRBV6-6 TRBD1 - TGTGCCAGCCCCAGGACAGGGGGCCCAGTGAACACTGAAGCTTTCTTT CASPRTGGPVNTEAFF
TRBJ2-7 TRBV2 - - TGTGCCAGCAGTGCAGGGGCTTCGTCCTACGAGCAGTACTTC CASSAGASSYEQYF
TRBJ2-3 TRBV5-4 - - TGTGCCAGCAGCTTTGAGGCGCCAGATACGCAGTATTTT CASSFEAPDTQYF
TRBJ2-5 TRBV7-9 TRBD1 - TGTGCCAGCAGCTTAGGTCAGGGGGCGTCGGAGACCCAGTACTTC CASSLGQGASETQYF
TRBJ1-2 TRBV11-2 - - TGTGCCAGCAGCTTAGATGGGCGGGAAAACTATGGCTACACCTTC CASSLDGRENYGYTF
TRBJ1-6 TRBV28 - - TGTGCCAGCAGTCCTAGCCGCCTCTCCGGGATGAATAATTCACCCCTCCACTTT CASSPSRLSGMNNSPLHF
TRBJ1-1 TRBV6-2/TRBV6-3 - - TGTGCCAGCAGTTACGTATTGGGAGGAGCGGACACTGAAGCTTTCTTT CASSYVLGGADTEAFF
TRBJ1-2 TRBV6-5 TRBD1 - TGTGCCAGCAGTACTCGGACAGGGAAGTATGGCTACACCTTC CASSTRTGKYGYTF
TRBJ2-7 TRBV4-3 - - TGCGCCAGCAGCCAAGAACGGGAGACCCGTTTTATCCACTTC CASSQERETRFIHF
TRBJ2-1 TRBV5-4 TRBD2 - TGTGCCAGCAGGTCAGGGACTAGAAAAAGGAATGAGCAGTTCTTC CASRSGTRKRNEQFF
TRBJ2-2 TRBV6-5 - - TGTGCCAGCCGGCCCCTCGGGGAGACCGGGGAGCTGTTTTTT CASRPLGETGELFF
TRBJ1-1 TRBV5-1 - few TGCGCCAGCAGCAAAACCTCTGGACAGATTATTGAAGCTTTCTTT CASSKTSGQIIEAFF
TRBJ2-7 TRBV28 - once TGTGCCAGCAGTTTCCCTGCGAAGGGGGGAGGGGCCTACGAGCAGTACTTC CASSFPAKGGGAYEQYF
TRBJ1-3 TRBV9 TRBD1 - TGTGCCAGCAGCTTGACAGGGGCGGCTGGAAACACCATATATTTT CASSLTGAAGNTIYF
TRBJ2-3 TRBV9 TRBD1 - TGTGCCAGCAGCGTAGGAGGCAGGGGGAACACAGATACGCAGTATTTT CASSVGGRGNTDTQYF
TRBJ2-1 TRBV2 TRBD2 - TGTGCCAGCAGGGGGGGGTCCGCCTACAATGAGCAGTTCTTC CASRGGSAYNEQFF
TRBJ1-5 TRBV19 TRBD1 - TGTGCCAGTAGTCAAAGGACAGGGGCCGACAATCAGCCCCAGCATTTT CASSQRTGADNQPQHF
TRBJ1-1 TRBV7-2 TRBD1 - TGTGCCAGCAGCTTGGGACAGGGGAAAGCTTTCTTT CASSLGQGKAFF
TRBJ2-3 TRBV6-6 TRBD2 - TGTGCCAGCAGTTACTCGACTAGCGGCACAGATACGCAGTATTTT CASSYSTSGTDTQYF
TRBJ1-3 TRBV19 - - TGTGCCAGTAGTATTGATGAGCCGACATTGTATTTT CASSIDEPTLYF
TRBJ1-6 TRBV7-3 - few TGTGCCAGCAGCCCAACCGGGACAACCAATTCACCCCTCCACTTT CASSPTGTTNSPLHF
TRBJ1-5 TRBV5-6 TRBD1 - TGTGCCAGCAGCTCCCGGACAGGGGCAAGCAATCAGCCCCAGCATTTT CASSSRTGASNQPQHF
TRBJ2-7 TRBV6-2/TRBV6-3 TRBD2 - TGTGCCAGCAGCTCCCCGGGACTAGGGGGGCTCGAGCAGTACTTC CASSSPGLGGLEQYF
TRBJ1-1 TRBV5-8 - large TGTGCCAGCAGCTTCCGGGTATCCACTGAAGCTTTCTTT CASSFRVSTEAFF
TRBJ2-3 TRBV21-1 - - TGTGCCAGCAGCCCTTTGGTCCCGCGGCGGCCCTCCACAGATACGCAGTATTTT CASSPLVPRRPSTDTQYF
TRBJ2-3 TRBV10-3 - once TGTGCCATCAGTGAAGGGGGGGAGGATACGCAGTATTTT CAISEGGEDTQYF
TRBJ2-1 TRBV5-1 - - TGCGCCAGCAGCTGGGGGGACAGCCCAACCATTTACTCCTACAATGAGCAGTTCTTC CASSWGDSPTIYSYNEQFF
TRBJ2-6 TRBV5-6 - few TGTGCCAGCAGCTTGGCGCCGGCCACTAGCTCTGGGGCCAACGTCCTGACTTTC CASSLAPATSSGANVLTF
TRBJ2-3 TRBV6-5 - - TGTGCCAGCATCAGGACAGCAATACCCACAGATACGCAGTATTTT CASIRTAIPTDTQYF
TRBJ2-1 TRBV6-5 TRBD2 - TGTGCCAGCAGTCAGCGGGGGGGCTTCAACAGTGAGCAGTTCTTC CASSQRGGFNSEQFF